The entry that follows covers one T cell receptor (beta chain) sequence. Coverage ceases 3 residues before the CDR3 finishes, and the germline J gene fills in the end. The source of the sample is a study of T cells in women clearing cervical HPV infection. Across the study: With HLA typing for only a few women, HLA confounding remains possible.

V lost 5 bases and J 0 bases, leaving 10 bases between the germline ends. Germline V gene sequence: CDR1 KGHSH, CDR2 LQKENI. The CDR3 has 15 residues. Measured with immunoSEQ multiplex PCR; TCRdb has only the in-frame clones, and not every one. Its listing shows around 39,000 clones. Sequencing was done on a sample of blood buffy coat. This sequence was found in a woman between 18 and 69 years old with a cervical HPV16 infection that either progressed to CIN3+ or cleared (not recorded which). V gene TRBV18 combines with J gene TRBJ1-4; no definite D call. The sequenced part of the CDR3 DNA is TGTGCCAGCTCATCCCTTCCTCCAACTAATGAAAAA. Translating it yields CASSSLPPTNEK. The full CDR3 sequence reads CASSSLPPTNEKLFF.